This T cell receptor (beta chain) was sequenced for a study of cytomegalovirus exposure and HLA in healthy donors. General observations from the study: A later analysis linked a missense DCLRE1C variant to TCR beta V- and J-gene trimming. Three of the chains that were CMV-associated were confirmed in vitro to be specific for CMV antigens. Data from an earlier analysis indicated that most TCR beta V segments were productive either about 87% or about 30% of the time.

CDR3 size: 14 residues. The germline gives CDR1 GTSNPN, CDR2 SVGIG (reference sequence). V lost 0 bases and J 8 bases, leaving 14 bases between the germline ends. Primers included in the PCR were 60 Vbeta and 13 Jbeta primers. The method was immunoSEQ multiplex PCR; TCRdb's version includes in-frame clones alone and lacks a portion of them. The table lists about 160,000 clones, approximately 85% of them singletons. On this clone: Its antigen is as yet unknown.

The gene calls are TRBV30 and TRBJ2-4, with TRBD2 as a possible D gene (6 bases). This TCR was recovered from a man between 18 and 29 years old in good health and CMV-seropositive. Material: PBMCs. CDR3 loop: CAWSVLGGPDIQYF. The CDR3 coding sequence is TGTGCCTGGAGTGTACTCGGAGGGCCGGACATTCAGTACTTC.